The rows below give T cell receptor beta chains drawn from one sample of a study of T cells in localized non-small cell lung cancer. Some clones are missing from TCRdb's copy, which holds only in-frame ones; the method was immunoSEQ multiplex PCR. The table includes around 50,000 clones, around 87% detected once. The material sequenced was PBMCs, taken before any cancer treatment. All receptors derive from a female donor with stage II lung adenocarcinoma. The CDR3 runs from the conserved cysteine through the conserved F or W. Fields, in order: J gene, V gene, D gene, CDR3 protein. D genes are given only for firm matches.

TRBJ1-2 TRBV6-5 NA CASSYSFGGVYGYTF
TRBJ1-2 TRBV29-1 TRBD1 CSATWTGNNYGYTF
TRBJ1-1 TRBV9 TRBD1 CASSPTGGGEAFF
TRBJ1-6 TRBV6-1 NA CASSEGRVRNSPLHF
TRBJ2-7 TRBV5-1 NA CASSLATRAGEEQYF
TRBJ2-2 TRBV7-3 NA CASSPIFSTGELFF
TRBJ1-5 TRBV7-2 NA CASSLDGTGGQPQHF
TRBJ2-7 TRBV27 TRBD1 CAGKWGQGKYEQYF
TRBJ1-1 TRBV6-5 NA CASSYGGLGMNTEAFF
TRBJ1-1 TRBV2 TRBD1 CASREDRETEAFF
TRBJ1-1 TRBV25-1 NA CASSVGRRTEAFF
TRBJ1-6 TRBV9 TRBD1 CASSARGGESSYNSPLHF
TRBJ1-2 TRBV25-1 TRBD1 CASSPSGDSQRGYTF
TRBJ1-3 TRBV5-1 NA CASSPSGADTIYF
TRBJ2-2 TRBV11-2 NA CASSLVKGTNTGELFF
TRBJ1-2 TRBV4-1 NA CASSHLDPHHYGYTF
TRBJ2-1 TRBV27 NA CASSLSSYTGSSYNEQFF
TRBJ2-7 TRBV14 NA CASSQEKGYSYEQYF
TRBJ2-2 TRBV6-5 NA CASSYDGARTGELFF
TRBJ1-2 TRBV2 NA CANPTEGNYGYTF
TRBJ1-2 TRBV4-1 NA CASSQQSRGGLYGYTF
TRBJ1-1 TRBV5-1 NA CASNSQTGRDTEAFF
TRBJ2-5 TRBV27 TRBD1 CASSPGTGGQRETQYF
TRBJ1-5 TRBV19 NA CASSIDDRRSNQPQHF
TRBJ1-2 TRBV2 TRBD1 CASSARDRPYGYTF
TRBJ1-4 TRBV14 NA CASSPEFRGKLFF
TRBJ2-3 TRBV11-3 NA CASSPRTGGADTQYF
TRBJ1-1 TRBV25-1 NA CASWDNMNTEAFF
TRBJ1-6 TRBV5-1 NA CASSLRVGADSPLHF
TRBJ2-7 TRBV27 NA CASSLNRVGEQYF